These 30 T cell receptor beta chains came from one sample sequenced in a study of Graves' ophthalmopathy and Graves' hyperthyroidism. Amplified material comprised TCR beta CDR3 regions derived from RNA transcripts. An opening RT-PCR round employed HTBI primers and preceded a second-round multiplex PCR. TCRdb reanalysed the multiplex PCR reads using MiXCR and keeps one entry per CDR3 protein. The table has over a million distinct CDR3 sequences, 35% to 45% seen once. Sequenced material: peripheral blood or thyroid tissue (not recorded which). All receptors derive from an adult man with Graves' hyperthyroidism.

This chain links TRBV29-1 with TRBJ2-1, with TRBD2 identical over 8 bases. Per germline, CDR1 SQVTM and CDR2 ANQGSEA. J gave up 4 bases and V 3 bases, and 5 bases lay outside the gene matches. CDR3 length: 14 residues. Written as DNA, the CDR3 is TGCAGCGTTGAGGGGCGGGGGGAGTACAATGAGCAGTTCTTC. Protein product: CSVEGRGEYNEQFF.

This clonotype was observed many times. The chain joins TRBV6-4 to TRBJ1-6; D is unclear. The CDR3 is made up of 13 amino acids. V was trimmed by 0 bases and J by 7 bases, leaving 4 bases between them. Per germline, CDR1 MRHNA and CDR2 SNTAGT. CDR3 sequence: CASSDSENSPLHF. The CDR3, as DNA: TGTGCCAGCAGTGACTCGGAGAATTCACCCCTCCACTTT.

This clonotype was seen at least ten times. The CDR3 DNA reads TGTGCCAGCAGCGTAGGCGGGACAGGGGATGGCTACACCTTC. The encoded protein is CASSVGGTGDGYTF. The chain joins TRBV9 to TRBJ1-2; 10 nucleotides align to TRBD1. The length of the CDR3 is 14 residues. The V segment lost 0 bases and the J segment 6 bases; nucleotides outside the gene matches: 2. From germline, CDR1 is SGDLS and CDR2 YYNGEE.

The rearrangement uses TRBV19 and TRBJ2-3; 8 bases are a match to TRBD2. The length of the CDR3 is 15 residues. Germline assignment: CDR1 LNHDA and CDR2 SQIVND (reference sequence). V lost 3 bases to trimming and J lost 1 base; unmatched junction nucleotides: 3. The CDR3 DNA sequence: TGTGCCAGTAGTATTCGGGGGGGCGGCACAGATACGCAGTATTTT. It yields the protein CASSIRGGGTDTQYF.

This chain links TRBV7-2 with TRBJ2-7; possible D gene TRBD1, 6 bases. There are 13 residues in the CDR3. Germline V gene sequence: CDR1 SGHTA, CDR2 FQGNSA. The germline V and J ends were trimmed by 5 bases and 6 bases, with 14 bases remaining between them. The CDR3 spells CASSQATGSEQYF. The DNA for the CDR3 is TGTGCCAGCAGCCAAGCTACAGGGAGCGAGCAGTACTTC. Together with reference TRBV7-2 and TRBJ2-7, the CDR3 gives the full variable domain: GAGVSQSPSNKVTEKGKDVELRCDPISGHTALYWYRQSLGQGLEFLIYFQGNSAPDKSGLPSDRFSAERTGGSVSTLTIQRTQQEDSAVYLCASSQATGSEQYFGPGTRLTVT.

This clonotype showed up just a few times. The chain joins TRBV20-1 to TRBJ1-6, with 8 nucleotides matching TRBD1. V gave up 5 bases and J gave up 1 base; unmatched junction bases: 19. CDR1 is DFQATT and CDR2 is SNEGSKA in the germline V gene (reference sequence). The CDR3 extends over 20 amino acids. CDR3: CSALLSSGGGGQSYNSPLHF. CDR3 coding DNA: TGCAGTGCTCTTCTTTCCTCAGGGGGCGGAGGACAATCCTATAATTCACCCCTCCACTTT.

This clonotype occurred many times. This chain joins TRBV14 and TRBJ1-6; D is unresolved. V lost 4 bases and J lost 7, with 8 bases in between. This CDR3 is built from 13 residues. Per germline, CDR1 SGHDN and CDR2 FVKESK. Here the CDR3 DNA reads TGTGCCAGCAGCCCGAGGAGGAATTCACCCCTCCACTTT. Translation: CASSPRRNSPLHF.

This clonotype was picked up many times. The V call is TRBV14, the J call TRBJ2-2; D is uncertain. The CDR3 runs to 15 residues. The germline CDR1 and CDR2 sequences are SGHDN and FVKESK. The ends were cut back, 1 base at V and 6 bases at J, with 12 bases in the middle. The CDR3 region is CASSQAPTFAGELFF. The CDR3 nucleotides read TGTGCCAGCAGCCAAGCTCCCACCTTTGCCGGGGAGCTGTTTTTT.

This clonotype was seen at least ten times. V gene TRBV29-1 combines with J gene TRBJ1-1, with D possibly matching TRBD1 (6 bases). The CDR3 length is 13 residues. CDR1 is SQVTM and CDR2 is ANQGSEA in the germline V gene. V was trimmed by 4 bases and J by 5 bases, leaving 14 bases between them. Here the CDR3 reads CSVGVHQGTEAFF. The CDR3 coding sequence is TGCAGCGTTGGGGTCCACCAGGGGACTGAAGCTTTCTTT.

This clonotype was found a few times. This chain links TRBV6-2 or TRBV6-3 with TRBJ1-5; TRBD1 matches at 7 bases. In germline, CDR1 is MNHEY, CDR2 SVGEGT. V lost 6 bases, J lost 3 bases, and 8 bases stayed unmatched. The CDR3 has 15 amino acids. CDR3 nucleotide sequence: TGTGCCAGCAGCCCGTCGGGACAGAACAATCAGCCCCAGCATTTT. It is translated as CASSPSGQNNQPQHF.

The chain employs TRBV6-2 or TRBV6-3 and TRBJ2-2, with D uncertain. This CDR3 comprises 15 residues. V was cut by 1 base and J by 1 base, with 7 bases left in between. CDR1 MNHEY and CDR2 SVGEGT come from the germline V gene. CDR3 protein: CASSYWLENTGELFF. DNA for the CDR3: TGTGCCAGCAGTTACTGGCTAGAGAACACCGGGGAGCTGTTTTTT.

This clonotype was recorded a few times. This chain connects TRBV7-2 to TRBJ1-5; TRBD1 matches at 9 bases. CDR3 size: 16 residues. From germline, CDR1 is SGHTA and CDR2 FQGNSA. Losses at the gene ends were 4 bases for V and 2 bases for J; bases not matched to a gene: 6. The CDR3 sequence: CASSSGTGIGNQPQHF. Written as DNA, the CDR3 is TGTGCCAGCAGCTCCGGGACAGGGATTGGCAATCAGCCCCAGCATTTT. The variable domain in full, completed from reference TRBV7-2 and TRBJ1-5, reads GAGVSQSPSNKVTEKGKDVELRCDPISGHTALYWYRQSLGQGLEFLIYFQGNSAPDKSGLPSDRFSAERTGGSVSTLTIQRTQQEDSAVYLCASSSGTGIGNQPQHFGDGTRLSIL.

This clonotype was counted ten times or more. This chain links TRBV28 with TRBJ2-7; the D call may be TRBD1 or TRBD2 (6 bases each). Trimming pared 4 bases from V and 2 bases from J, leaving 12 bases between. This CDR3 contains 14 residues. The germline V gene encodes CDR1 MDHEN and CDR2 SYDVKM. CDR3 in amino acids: CASSSAGQTYEQYF. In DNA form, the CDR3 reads TGTGCCAGCAGTTCGGCGGGACAAACCTACGAGCAGTACTTC. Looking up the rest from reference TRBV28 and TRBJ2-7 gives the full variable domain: DVKVTQSSRYLVKRTGEKVFLECVQDMDHENMFWYRQDPGLGLRLIYFSYDVKMKEKGDIPEGYSVSREKKERFSLILESASTNQTSMYLCASSSAGQTYEQYFGPGTRLTVT.

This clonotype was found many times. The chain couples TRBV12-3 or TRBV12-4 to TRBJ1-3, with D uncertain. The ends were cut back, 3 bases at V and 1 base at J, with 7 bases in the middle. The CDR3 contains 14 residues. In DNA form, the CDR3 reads TGTGCCAGCAGTTTGGGCTTTTCTGGAAACACCATATATTTT. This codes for CASSLGFSGNTIYF.

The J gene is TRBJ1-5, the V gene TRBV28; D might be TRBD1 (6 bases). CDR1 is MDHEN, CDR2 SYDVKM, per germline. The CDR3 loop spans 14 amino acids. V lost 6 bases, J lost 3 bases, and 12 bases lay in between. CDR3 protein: CASRPRGANQPQHF. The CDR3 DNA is TGTGCCAGCAGGCCCCGGGGGGCCAATCAGCCCCAGCATTTT.

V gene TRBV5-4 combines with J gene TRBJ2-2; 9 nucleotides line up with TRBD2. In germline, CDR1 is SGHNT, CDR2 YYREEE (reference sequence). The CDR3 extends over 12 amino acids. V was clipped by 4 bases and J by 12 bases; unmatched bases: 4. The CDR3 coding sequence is TGTGCCAGCAGCGGGGCGGGGGGGCAGCTGTTTTTT. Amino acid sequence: CASSGAGGQLFF. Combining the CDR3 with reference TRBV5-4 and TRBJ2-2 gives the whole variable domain ETGVTQSPTHLIKTRGQQVTLRCSSQSGHNTVSWYQQALGQGPQFIFQYYREEENGRGNFPPRFSGLQFPNYSSELNVNALELDDSALYLCASSGAGGQLFFGEGSRLTVL.

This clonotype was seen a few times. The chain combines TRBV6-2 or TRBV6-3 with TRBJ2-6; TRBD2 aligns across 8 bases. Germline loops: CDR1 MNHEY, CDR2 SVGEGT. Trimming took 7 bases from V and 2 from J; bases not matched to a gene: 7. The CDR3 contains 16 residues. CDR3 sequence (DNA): TGTGCCAGCACCAACCGGGGGGGGGCTGGGGCCAACGTCCTGACTTTC. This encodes CASTNRGGAGANVLTF.

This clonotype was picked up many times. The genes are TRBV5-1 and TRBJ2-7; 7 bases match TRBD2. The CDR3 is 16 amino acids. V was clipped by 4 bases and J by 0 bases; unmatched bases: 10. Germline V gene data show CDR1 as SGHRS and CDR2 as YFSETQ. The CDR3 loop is CASSPGWGGSSYEQYF. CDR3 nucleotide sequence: TGCGCCAGCAGCCCCGGATGGGGGGGGAGCTCCTACGAGCAGTACTTC.

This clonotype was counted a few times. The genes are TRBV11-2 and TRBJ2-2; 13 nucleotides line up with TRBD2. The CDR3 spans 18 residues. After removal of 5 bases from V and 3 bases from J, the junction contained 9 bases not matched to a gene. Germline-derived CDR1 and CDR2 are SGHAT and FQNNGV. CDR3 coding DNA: TGTGCCAGCAGCGGAAAGACTAGCGGGGGGCACGACACCGGGGAGCTGTTTTTT. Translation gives CASSGKTSGGHDTGELFF.

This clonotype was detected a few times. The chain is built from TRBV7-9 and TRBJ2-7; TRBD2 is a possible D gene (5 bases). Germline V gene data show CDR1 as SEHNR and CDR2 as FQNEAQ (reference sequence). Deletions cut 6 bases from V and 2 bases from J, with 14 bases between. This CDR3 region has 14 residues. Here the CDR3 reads CASSFRGGTYEQYF. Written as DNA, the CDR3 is TGTGCCAGCAGTTTTCGTGGAGGAACCTACGAGCAGTACTTC.

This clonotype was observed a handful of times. The CDR3 loop reads CASSSSQGSHEQYF. Here the CDR3 DNA reads TGTGCCAGCAGTTCATCACAGGGGTCCCACGAGCAGTACTTC. The chain employs TRBV12-3 or TRBV12-4 and TRBJ2-7, with 7 bases fitting TRBD1. Germline trimming cut 4 bases from V and 5 bases from J; bases unmatched to any gene: 8. This CDR3 is 14 amino acids long.

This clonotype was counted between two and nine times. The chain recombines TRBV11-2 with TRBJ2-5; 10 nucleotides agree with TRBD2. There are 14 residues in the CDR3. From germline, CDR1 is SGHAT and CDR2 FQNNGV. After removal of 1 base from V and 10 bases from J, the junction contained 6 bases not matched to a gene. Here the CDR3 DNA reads TGTGCCAGCAGCTTAGGCCTAGCGGGAGAAATCCAGTACTTC. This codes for CASSLGLAGEIQYF.

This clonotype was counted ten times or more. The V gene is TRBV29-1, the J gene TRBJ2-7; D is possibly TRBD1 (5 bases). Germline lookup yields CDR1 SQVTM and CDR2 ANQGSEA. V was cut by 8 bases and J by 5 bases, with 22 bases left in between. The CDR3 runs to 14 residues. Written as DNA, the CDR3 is TGCAGCATCGCCCCCCTCAGGGCTCCGAACGAGCAGTACTTC. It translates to CSIAPLRAPNEQYF.

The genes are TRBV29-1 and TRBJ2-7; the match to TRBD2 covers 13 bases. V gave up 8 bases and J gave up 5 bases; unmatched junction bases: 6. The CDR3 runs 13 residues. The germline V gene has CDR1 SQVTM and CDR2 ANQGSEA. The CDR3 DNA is TGCAGCTCGTGGACTAGCGGGAGCCACGAGCAGTACTTC. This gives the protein CSSWTSGSHEQYF.

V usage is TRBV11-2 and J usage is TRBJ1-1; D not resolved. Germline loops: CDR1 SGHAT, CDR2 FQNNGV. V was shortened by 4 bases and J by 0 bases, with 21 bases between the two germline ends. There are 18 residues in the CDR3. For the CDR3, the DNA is TGTGCCAGCAGCTCCCCGCCCCCGACCCTCCGCATGAACACTGAAGCTTTCTTT. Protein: CASSSPPPTLRMNTEAFF.

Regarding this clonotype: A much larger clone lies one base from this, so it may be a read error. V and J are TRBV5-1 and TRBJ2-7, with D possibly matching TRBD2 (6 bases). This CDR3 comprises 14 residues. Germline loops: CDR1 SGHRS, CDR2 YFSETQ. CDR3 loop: CASSADTSSIELYF. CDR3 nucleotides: TGTGCCAGCAGCGCAGATACTAGCTCCATCGAGCTGTACTTC. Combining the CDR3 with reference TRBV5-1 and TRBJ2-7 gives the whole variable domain KAGVTQTPRYLIKTRGQQVTLSCSPISGHRSVSWYQQTPGQGLQFLFEYFSETQRNKGNFPGRFSGRQFSNSRSEMNVSTLELGDSALYLCASSADTSSIELYFGPGTRLTVT.

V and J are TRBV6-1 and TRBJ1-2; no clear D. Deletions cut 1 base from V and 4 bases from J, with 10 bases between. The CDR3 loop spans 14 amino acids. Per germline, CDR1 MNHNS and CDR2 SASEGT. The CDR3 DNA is TGTGCCAGCAGTGAAGGGCGCAGAATCTATGGCTACACCTTC. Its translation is CASSEGRRIYGYTF.

The CDR3 nucleotides read TGCAGCGTCGGGACTAGCGGGAGCAAAGAGACCCAGTACTTC. Amino acid sequence: CSVGTSGSKETQYF. The chain combines TRBV29-1 with TRBJ2-5; 14 nucleotides align to TRBD2. The CDR3 runs to 14 residues. Germline CDR1 and CDR2: SQVTM and ANQGSEA. The trim removed 6 bases at V and 3 bases at J, leaving 3 bases unmatched.

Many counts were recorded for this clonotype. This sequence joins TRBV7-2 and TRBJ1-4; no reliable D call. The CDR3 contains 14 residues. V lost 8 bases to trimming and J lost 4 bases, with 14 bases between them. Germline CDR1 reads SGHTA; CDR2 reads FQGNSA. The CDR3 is CASRSWGGNEKLFF. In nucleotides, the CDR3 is TGTGCCAGCCGCTCTTGGGGTGGTAATGAAAAACTGTTTTTT.

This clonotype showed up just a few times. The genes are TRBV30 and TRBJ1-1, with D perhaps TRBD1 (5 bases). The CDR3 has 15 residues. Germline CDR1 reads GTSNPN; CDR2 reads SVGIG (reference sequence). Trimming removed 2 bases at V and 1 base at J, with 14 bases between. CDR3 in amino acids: CAWSLNRKTNTEAFF. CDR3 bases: TGTGCCTGGAGTTTAAACAGGAAGACGAACACTGAAGCTTTCTTT. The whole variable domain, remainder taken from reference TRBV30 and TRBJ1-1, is SQTIHQWPATLVQPVGSPLSLECTVEGTSNPNLYWYRQAAGRGLQLLFYSVGIGQISSEVPQNLSASRPQDRQFILSSKKLLLSDSGFYLCAWSLNRKTNTEAFFGQGTRLTVV.